This section outlines one T cell receptor (beta chain) sequence together with its context. Its antigen remains unidentified. Germline V gene sequence: CDR1 MNHNS, CDR2 SASEGT. The CDR3 has 16 residues. V lost 3 bases to trimming and J lost 0 bases, with 13 bases between them. In the PCR, 60 Vbeta and 13 Jbeta primers were used. Clones were read by immunoSEQ multiplex PCR, and TCRdb kept only the in-frame ones, dropping some. The table records around 250,000 clones, roughly 91% of them present only once. The data were obtained in a study of cytomegalovirus exposure and HLA in healthy donors. Notes on the study in general: Another analysis was done later, and it associated over 15,000 TCR beta sequences with HLA alleles at 0.05 false discovery rate. Most subjects had HLA-A and HLA-B alleles reportedly predicted accurately by TCR beta sequences.

This receptor was identified in a girl aged 2-10 years in good health and CMV-seronegative. The chain employs TRBV6-1 and TRBJ2-3, with D possibly TRBD2 on 6 matching bases. The sample taken for sequencing was PBMCs. CDR3 sequence: CASSEGLYLSTDTQYF. The CDR3 bases are TGTGCCAGCAGTGAGGGACTTTATCTTAGCACAGATACGCAGTATTTT.